The text below deals with one TCR beta chain. Sequencing was performed with immunoSEQ multiplex PCR; in TCRdb, only in-frame clones are kept and a portion is missing. The sample holds about 29,000 clones, over 75% seen once. The sample originates from a study of radiotherapy plus CTLA-4 blockade in lung cancer. Across the study: The study recorded objective responses in about 20% of patients and disease control in roughly 34%.

This CDR3 is built from 15 residues. From germline, CDR1 is LNHNV and CDR2 YYDKDF (reference sequence). Trimming stripped 0 bases from V and 5 bases from J, with 10 bases between. This chain links TRBV15 with TRBJ1-4; D perhaps matches TRBD1 (5 bases). The specimen comprised peripheral blood, sampled from a patient treated with radiotherapy plus ipilimumab. The origin of this receptor is a human donor with non-small cell lung cancer that progressed on radiotherapy plus ipilimumab. CDR3 loop: CATSRDKGQNEKLFF. Written as DNA, the CDR3 is TGTGCCACCAGCAGAGATAAAGGACAAAATGAAAAACTGTTTTTT.